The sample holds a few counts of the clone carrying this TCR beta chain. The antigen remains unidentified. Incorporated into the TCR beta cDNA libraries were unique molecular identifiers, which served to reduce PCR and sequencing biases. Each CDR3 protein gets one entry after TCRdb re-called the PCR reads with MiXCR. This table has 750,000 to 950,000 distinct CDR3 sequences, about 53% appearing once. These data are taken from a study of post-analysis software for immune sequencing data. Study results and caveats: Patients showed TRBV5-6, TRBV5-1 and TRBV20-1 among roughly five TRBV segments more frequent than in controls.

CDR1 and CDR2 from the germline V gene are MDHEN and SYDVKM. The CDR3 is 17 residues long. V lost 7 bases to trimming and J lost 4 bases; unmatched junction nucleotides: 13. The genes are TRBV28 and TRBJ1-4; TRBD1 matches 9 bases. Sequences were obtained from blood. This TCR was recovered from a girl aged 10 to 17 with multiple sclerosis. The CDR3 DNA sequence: TGTGCCAGCACCAACCCCGGACAGGGGTATATTAATGAAAAACTGTTTTTT. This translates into CASTNPGQGYINEKLFF.